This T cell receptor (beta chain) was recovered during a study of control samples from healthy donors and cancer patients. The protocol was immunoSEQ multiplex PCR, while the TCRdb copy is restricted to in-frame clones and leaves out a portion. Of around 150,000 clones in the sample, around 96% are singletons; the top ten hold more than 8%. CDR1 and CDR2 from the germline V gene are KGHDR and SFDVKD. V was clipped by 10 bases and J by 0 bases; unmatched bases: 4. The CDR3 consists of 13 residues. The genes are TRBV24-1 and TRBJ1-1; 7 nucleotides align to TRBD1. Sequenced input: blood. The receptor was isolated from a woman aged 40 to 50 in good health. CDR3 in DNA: TGTGCCACTCAGGGGGGGTTGAACACTGAAGCTTTCTTT. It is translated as CATQGGLNTEAFF.